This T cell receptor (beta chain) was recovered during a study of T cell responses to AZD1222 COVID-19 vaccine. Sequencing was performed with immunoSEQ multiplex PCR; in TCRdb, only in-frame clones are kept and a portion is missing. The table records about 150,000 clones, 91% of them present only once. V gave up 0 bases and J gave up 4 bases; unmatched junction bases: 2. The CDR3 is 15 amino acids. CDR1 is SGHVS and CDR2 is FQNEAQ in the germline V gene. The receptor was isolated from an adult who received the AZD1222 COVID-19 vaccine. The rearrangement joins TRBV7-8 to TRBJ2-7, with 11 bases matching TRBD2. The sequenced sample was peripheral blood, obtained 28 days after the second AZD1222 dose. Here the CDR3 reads CASSLARTSGYEQYF. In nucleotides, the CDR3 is TGTGCCAGCAGCTTAGCCCGGACTAGCGGGTACGAGCAGTACTTC.